Listed here are 3 T cell receptor beta chains from one sample, sequenced in a study of T cells in Graves' hyperthyroidism and ophthalmopathy. RNA transcripts gave rise to amplified TCR beta CDR3 regions. Primed by the HTBI set, a first-round RT-PCR was run on the TCR CDR3. TCRdb re-called the multiplex PCR reads through MiXCR, storing one row per CDR3 protein. This table holds some 620,000 distinct CDR3 sequences, about a sixth found once. Material for sequencing was blood. Receptors were obtained from a woman in her twenties or thirties with Graves' hyperthyroidism.

Many counts were recorded for this clonotype. V and J are TRBV5-1 and TRBJ2-1; D possibly corresponds to TRBD1 (7 bases). The CDR3 has 15 amino acids. Germline values: CDR1 SGHRS, CDR2 YFSETQ. The V end lost 5 bases, the J end lost 0 bases, and 12 bases lay between the germline ends. In DNA form, the CDR3 reads TGCGCCAGCAGGCCAGGGGGGAGCTCCTACAATGAGCAGTTCTTC. It encodes CASRPGGSSYNEQFF. Filled out from reference TRBV5-1 and TRBJ2-1, the complete variable domain reads KAGVTQTPRYLIKTRGQQVTLSCSPISGHRSVSWYQQTPGQGLQFLFEYFSETQRNKGNFPGRFSGRQFSNSRSEMNVSTLELGDSALYLCASRPGGSSYNEQFFGPGTRLTVL.

The V and J genes are TRBV4-3 and TRBJ1-2, with 7 bases lining up with TRBD1. J was trimmed by 0 bases and V by 8 bases; bases with no gene match: 12. In germline, CDR1 is LGHNA, CDR2 YSLEER. This CDR3 region has 16 residues. CDR3 amino acids: CASGRAGGGTNYGYTF. CDR3 coding DNA: TGCGCCAGCGGAAGGGCAGGGGGTGGAACTAACTATGGCTACACCTTC.

This clonotype has a handful of counts. The chain couples TRBV28 to TRBJ1-1, with D uncertain. V was cut by 2 bases and J by 0 bases, with 13 bases left in between. Germline loops: CDR1 MDHEN, CDR2 SYDVKM. The CDR3 is made up of 16 amino acids. As DNA, the CDR3 is TGTGCCAGCAGTTTAGATAATCCTGCGATGAACACTGAAGCTTTCTTT. Translating it yields CASSLDNPAMNTEAFF.